A selection of T cell receptor beta chains follows, all from one sample in a study of cytomegalovirus exposure and HLA in healthy donors. Libraries were prepared by immunoSEQ multiplex PCR; TCRdb keeps only in-frame clonotypes and omits some of them. This sample has 100,000 to 150,000 clones; about 96% occur once, and the top ten carry 1.7%. Source material: PBMCs. Receptors originate from a young man in good health and CMV-seronegative. CDR3s include the opening cysteine and the closing phenylalanine or tryptophan. A D gene is named only where the DNA matches it firmly. Clone size appears in some rows only: once, few, many, or a class for an expanded clone.

size	V	D	J	CDR3	DNA
once	TRBV7-3	TRBD2	TRBJ2-1	CASSLTAGLGRNEQFF	TGTGCCAGCAGCTTAACGGCCGGACTAGGGCGTAATGAGCAGTTCTTC
.	TRBV7-3	TRBD2	TRBJ2-1	CASILPGLADCSYNEQFF	TGTGCCAGCATCCTCCCGGGGCTAGCGGATTGCTCCTACAATGAGCAGTTCTTC
once	TRBV2	TRBD1	TRBJ1-1	CASRNRGPEAFF	TGTGCCAGCAGAAACAGGGGACCTGAAGCTTTCTTT
.	TRBV9	.	TRBJ2-2	CASSPTGAGELFF	TGTGCCAGCAGCCCCACGGGGGCCGGGGAGCTGTTTTTT
.	TRBV18	.	TRBJ2-2	CASSPIGIRAGTGELFF	TGTGCCAGCTCACCAATTGGGATCCGAGCGGGCACCGGGGAGCTGTTTTTT
.	TRBV4-3	TRBD1	TRBJ1-4	CASSLNAGGVQEKLFF	TGCGCCAGCAGCCTCAACGCAGGGGGCGTCCAGGAAAAACTGTTTTTT
.	TRBV27	.	TRBJ2-3	CASVPLTSTSDTQYF	TGTGCCAGCGTACCCCTCACTTCCACCTCAGATACGCAGTATTTT
.	TRBV28	TRBD2	TRBJ2-1	CASSSVGTSADYNEQFF	TGTGCCAGCAGTTCGGTGGGTACTAGCGCCGACTACAATGAGCAGTTCTTC
.	TRBV6-5	.	TRBJ1-1	CATRPGHTEAFF	TGTGCCACTCGACCAGGTCACACTGAAGCTTTCTTT
.	TRBV29-1	.	TRBJ1-2	CSVETRGASPNYGYTF	TGCAGCGTTGAGACTCGGGGGGCGTCCCCTAACTATGGCTACACCTTC
few	TRBV14	.	TRBJ2-1	CASSQVSFGEQFF	TGTGCCAGCAGCCAAGTCTCCTTCGGTGAGCAGTTCTTC
few	TRBV28	TRBD1	TRBJ1-5	CASRGQGHQPQHF	TGTGCCAGCAGGGGACAGGGACATCAGCCCCAGCATTTT
.	TRBV11-2	TRBD2	TRBJ2-3	CASSLGLAGADTQYF	TGTGCCAGCAGCTTGGGACTAGCGGGCGCAGATACGCAGTATTTT
.	TRBV5-6	.	TRBJ2-3	CASSTGTDTQYF	TGTGCCAGCAGCACAGGGACAGATACGCAGTATTTT
.	TRBV6-4	TRBD1	TRBJ1-2	CASRSRDRGGYGYTF	TGTGCCAGCAGGAGCCGGGACAGGGGTGGCTATGGCTACACCTTC
.	TRBV5-6	TRBD1	TRBJ1-2	CASSHRQGRGYTF	TGTGCCAGCAGTCATAGACAGGGACGTGGCTACACCTTC
.	TRBV29-1	.	TRBJ1-1	CSPGGPMNTEAFF	TGCAGCCCCGGTGGGCCGATGAACACTGAAGCTTTCTTT
.	TRBV7-8	TRBD1	TRBJ1-3	CASSLGDRGYTIYF	TGTGCCAGCAGCTTGGGGGACAGGGGTTACACCATATATTTT
.	TRBV6-1	.	TRBJ2-3	CASSEGQGQGTDTQYF	TGTGCCAGCAGTGAAGGGCAGGGCCAGGGCACAGATACGCAGTATTTT
.	TRBV29-1	TRBD2	TRBJ2-7	CSVEGGANSYEQYF	TGCAGCGTTGAGGGAGGGGCCAACTCCTACGAGCAGTACTTC
.	TRBV15	TRBD1	TRBJ2-3	CATSWRDRPSTDTQYF	TGTGCCACCAGCTGGCGGGACAGGCCTAGCACAGATACGCAGTATTTT
.	TRBV21-1	.	TRBJ1-1	CASSKGRTGSEAFF	TGTGCCAGCAGCAAAGGCCGGACAGGGAGTGAAGCTTTCTTT
.	TRBV6-1	TRBD2	TRBJ2-7	CASSEAQGAGGEEQYF	TGTGCCAGCAGTGAAGCGCAAGGGGCGGGAGGGGAAGAGCAGTACTTC
.	TRBV13	TRBD1	TRBJ1-2	CASSFGRGRSYGYTF	TGTGCCAGCAGCTTCGGAAGGGGGCGTTCCTATGGCTACACCTTC
.	TRBV4-3	.	TRBJ1-1	CASSQGPLNTEAFF	TGCGCCAGCAGCCAAGGTCCTTTAAACACTGAAGCTTTCTTT
.	TRBV7-6	TRBD1	TRBJ2-2	CASSPTGYDTGELFF	TGTGCCAGCAGCCCGACAGGGTATGACACCGGGGAGCTGTTTTTT
.	TRBV4-1	TRBD2	TRBJ2-3	CASSARLAGLTDTQYF	TGCGCCAGCAGCGCGAGACTAGCGGGCCTCACAGATACGCAGTATTTT
.	TRBV6-5	.	TRBJ1-2	CASSYAAYYGYTF	TGTGCCAGCAGTTACGCGGCCTACTATGGCTACACCTTC
.	TRBV9	TRBD2	TRBJ2-5	CASSATSGETQYF	TGTGCCAGCAGCGCCACTAGCGGAGAGACCCAGTACTTC
.	TRBV27	.	TRBJ2-7	CASRPYRQTSYEQYF	TGTGCCAGCAGACCATACAGGCAAACCTCCTACGAGCAGTACTTC